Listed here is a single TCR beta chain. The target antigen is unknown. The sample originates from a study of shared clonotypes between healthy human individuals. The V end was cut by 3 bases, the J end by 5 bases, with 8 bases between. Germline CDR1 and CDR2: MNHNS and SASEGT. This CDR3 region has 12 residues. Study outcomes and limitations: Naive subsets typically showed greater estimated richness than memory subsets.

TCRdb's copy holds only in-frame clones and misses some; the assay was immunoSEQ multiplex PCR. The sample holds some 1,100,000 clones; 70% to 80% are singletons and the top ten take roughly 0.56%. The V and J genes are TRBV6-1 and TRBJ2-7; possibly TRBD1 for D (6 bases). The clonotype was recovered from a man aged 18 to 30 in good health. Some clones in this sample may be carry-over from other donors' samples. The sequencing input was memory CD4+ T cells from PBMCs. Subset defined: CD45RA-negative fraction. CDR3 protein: CASSDRGHEQYF. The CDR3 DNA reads TGTGCCAGCAGTGACAGGGGTCACGAGCAGTACTTC.